This TCR beta chain was captured by sequencing in a study of cytomegalovirus exposure and HLA in healthy donors. About the study: The platform used for the 120 or so validation repertoires matched that of the roughly 700 first-cohort repertoires, a later analysis reported. Regarding the study as a whole: Rare TCR sequences predominated, though certain public TCRs were found in many donors. According to reports, the classifier identified cytomegalovirus status with high specificity and sensitivity.

Some clones are missing from TCRdb's copy, which holds only in-frame ones; the method was immunoSEQ multiplex PCR. The sample carries approximately 200,000 clones, around nine tenths recorded once. Separate from the approximately 720-subject first cohort, the roughly 120-subject validation cohort was the one that the donors belonged to. V lost 3 bases, J lost 3 bases, and 8 bases lay in between. This CDR3 region has 13 residues. CDR1 ENHRY and CDR2 SYGVKD come from the germline V gene. Of note for this clone: What it recognizes is unknown.

V and J are TRBV10-3 and TRBJ1-2; D ambiguous. The origin of this receptor is a woman between 18 and 29 years old in good health and CMV-seronegative. Sequences were obtained from PBMCs. In nucleotides, the CDR3 is TGTGCCATCAGTGATACACTAGACTATGGCTACACCTTC. Amino acids: CAISDTLDYGYTF.